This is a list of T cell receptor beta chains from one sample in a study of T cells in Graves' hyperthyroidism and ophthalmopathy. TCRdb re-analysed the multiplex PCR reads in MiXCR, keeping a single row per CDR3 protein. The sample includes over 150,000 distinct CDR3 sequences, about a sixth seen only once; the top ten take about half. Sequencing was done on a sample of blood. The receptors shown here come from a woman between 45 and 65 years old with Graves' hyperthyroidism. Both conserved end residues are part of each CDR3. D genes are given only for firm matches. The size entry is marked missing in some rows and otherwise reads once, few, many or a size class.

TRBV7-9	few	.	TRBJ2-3	TGTGCCAGCAGCACCGGGGCCTCTAGCACAGATACGCAGTATTTT	CASSTGASSTDTQYF
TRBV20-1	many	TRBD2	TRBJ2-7	TGCAGTGCCCCCCCCGCTAGCGGGAGTGGCTACGAGCAGTACTTC	CSAPPASGSGYEQYF
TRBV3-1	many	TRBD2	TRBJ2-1	TGTGCCAGCAACCCTAGCGGGGGATCCTACAATGAGCAGTTCTTC	CASNPSGGSYNEQFF
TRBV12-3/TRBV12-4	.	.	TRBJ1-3	TGTGCCAGCGCCCCAGAGGGGAGCTCTGGAAACACCATATATTTT	CASAPEGSSGNTIYF
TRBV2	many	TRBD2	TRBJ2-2	TGTGCCGGATTACTAGGGAGGGCCGGGGAGCTGTTTTTT	CAGLLGRAGELFF
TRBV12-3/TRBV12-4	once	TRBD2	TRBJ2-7	TGTGCCAGCAGCCGGACTAGCGGGAGCAAGCAGTACTTC	CASSRTSGSKQYF
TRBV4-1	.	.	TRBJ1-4	TGCGCCAGCAGCCAAGATCAGATGGGGGCGGGTAATGAAAAACTGTTTTTT	CASSQDQMGAGNEKLFF
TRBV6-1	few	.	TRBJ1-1	TGTGCCAGCAGTGAATATAATAGGGCGGAAGCTTTCTTT	CASSEYNRAEAFF
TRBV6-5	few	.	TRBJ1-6	TGTGCCAGCAGTTATATTCCCACGGATTATAATTCACCCCTCCACTTT	CASSYIPTDYNSPLHF
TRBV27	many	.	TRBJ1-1	TGTGCCAGCGGCCCAGGGGTGAACACTGAAGCTTTCTTT	CASGPGVNTEAFF
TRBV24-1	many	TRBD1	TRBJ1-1	TGTGCCACCAGTGCCGGGACAGTGAACACTGAAGCTTTCTTT	CATSAGTVNTEAFF
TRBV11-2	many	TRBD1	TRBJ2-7	TGTGCCAGCAGCTTCGACAGGGTGGGTTACGAGCAGTACTTC	CASSFDRVGYEQYF
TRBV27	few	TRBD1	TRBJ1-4	TGTGCCAGCAGTCGGACAGGGTTGGGAAAACTGTTTTTT	CASSRTGLGKLFF
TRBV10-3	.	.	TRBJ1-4	TGTGTCATCTCTGTGAAGGACGAAAAACTGTTTTTT	CVISVKDEKLFF
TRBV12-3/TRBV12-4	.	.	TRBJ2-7	TGTGCCAGCAGTTCCCCTACCGGGCCAAACTACGAGCAGTACTTC	CASSSPTGPNYEQYF
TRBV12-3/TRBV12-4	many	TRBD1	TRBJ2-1	TGTGCCAGCAGTTGGGGACAGGTACTCAATGAGCAGTTCTTC	CASSWGQVLNEQFF